Shown below are 22 T cell receptor beta chains from a single sample sequenced in a study of T cells in Graves' hyperthyroidism and ophthalmopathy. Researchers took RNA transcripts and amplified the TCR beta CDR3 regions from them. With the HTBI primer set, the TCR CDR3 went through a first round of RT-PCR. TCRdb re-derived calls from the multiplex PCR reads in MiXCR, one entry per CDR3 protein. The sample includes 610,000 or so distinct CDR3 sequences, more than 45% of them seen just once. The sample comprised peripheral blood or thyroid tissue (not recorded which). These receptors all come from a woman between 18 and 29 years old with Graves' hyperthyroidism.

The chain links TRBV25-1 to TRBJ2-5; D is perhaps TRBD2 (7 bases). Between the trimmed V and J ends, which lost 2 bases and 5 bases, there was a span of 24 bases. Germline V lookup: CDR1 MGHDK, CDR2 SYGVNS. The CDR3 is 18 amino acids. Here the CDR3 DNA reads TGTGCCAGCAGTGAAGACGACGAGGGAGGGCGGGGGCGGGAGACCCAGTACTTC. Its translation is CASSEDDEGGRGRETQYF. The full variable domain, its missing parts supplied by reference TRBV25-1 and TRBJ2-5, is EADIYQTPRYLVIGTGKKITLECSQTMGHDKMYWYQQDPGMELHLIHYSYGVNSTEKGDLSSESTVSRIRTEHFPLTLESARPSHTSQYLCASSEDDEGGRGRETQYFGPGTRLLVL.

V and J are TRBV7-2 and TRBJ1-4, with 7 bases aligning to TRBD1. The germline V gene encodes CDR1 SGHTA and CDR2 FQGNSA. With V trimmed by 5 bases and J by 8 bases, 11 bases remained unmatched. The CDR3 contains 15 residues. The CDR3 nucleotides are TGTGCCAGCAGCGCAGGGGGAATGAGCGGAGAAAAACTGTTTTTT. Residues: CASSAGGMSGEKLFF.

There are many counts of this clonotype. This sequence joins TRBV7-2 and TRBJ2-2; 8 nucleotides agree with TRBD2. Per the germline V gene, CDR1 is SGHTA and CDR2 is FQGNSA. V gave up 3 bases and J gave up 2 bases; unmatched junction bases: 5. The CDR3 contains 16 residues. The CDR3 loop is CASSFGRGGNTGELFF. CDR3 nucleotides: TGTGCCAGCAGCTTCGGCCGGGGGGGAAACACCGGGGAGCTGTTTTTT. The full variable domain, rest sourced from reference TRBV7-2 and TRBJ2-2, is GAGVSQSPSNKVTEKGKDVELRCDPISGHTALYWYRQSLGQGLEFLIYFQGNSAPDKSGLPSDRFSAERTGGSVSTLTIQRTQQEDSAVYLCASSFGRGGNTGELFFGEGSRLTVL.

As to this clonotype: A much more abundant neighbour one base away suggests this may be a read error. The V and J genes are TRBV6-5 and TRBJ2-7; D not certain. CDR1 and CDR2 (germline): MNHEY, SVGAGI. The CDR3 is 12 residues long. Trimming stripped 6 bases from V and 3 bases from J, with 9 bases between. The CDR3 DNA reads as TGTGCCAGCAGCCCACACCGCTACGAGCAGTACTTC. Protein sequence: CASSPHRYEQYF.

This clonotype was counted many times. The V call is TRBV29-1, the J call TRBJ1-3, with no clear D. With 3 bases removed from V and 1 base from J, the gap between germline ends came to 7 bases. Germline CDR1 SQVTM, CDR2 ANQGSEA. The CDR3 loop spans 13 amino acids. The CDR3 here is CSVEGSSGNTIYF. CDR3 nucleotides: TGCAGCGTTGAGGGAAGTTCTGGAAACACCATATATTTT.

The chain combines TRBV29-1 with TRBJ2-5, with D possibly TRBD2 on 5 matching bases. Germline CDR1 is SQVTM and CDR2 is ANQGSEA. This CDR3 comprises 12 residues. V was cut by 8 bases and J by 4 bases, with 14 bases left in between. CDR3: CSSLGVGETQYF. Written as DNA, the CDR3 is TGCAGCAGCTTGGGAGTAGGAGAGACCCAGTACTTC.

This sequence joins TRBV7-2 and TRBJ2-7, with D maybe TRBD1 (5 bases). V lost 5 bases and J 8 bases, leaving 19 bases between the germline ends. Germline CDR1 is SGHTA and CDR2 is FQGNSA. The length of the CDR3 is 14 residues. CDR3 amino acids: CASSPSGFSDQQYF. CDR3 nucleotides: TGTGCCAGCAGCCCATCAGGGTTTTCCGATCAGCAGTACTTC.

This clonotype was detected ten times or more. V is TRBV5-1 and J is TRBJ1-3; no clear D. This CDR3 spans 15 amino acids. V lost 0 bases, J lost 0 bases, and 7 bases lay in between. Germline CDR1 and CDR2: SGHRS and YFSETQ. CDR3 coding DNA: TGCGCCAGCAGCTTGGCTGAGAGCTCTGGAAACACCATATATTTT. It specifies CASSLAESSGNTIYF. Together with reference TRBV5-1 and TRBJ1-3, the CDR3 gives the full variable domain: KAGVTQTPRYLIKTRGQQVTLSCSPISGHRSVSWYQQTPGQGLQFLFEYFSETQRNKGNFPGRFSGRQFSNSRSEMNVSTLELGDSALYLCASSLAESSGNTIYFGEGSWLTVV.

This clonotype was detected ten times or more. The genes are TRBV20-1 and TRBJ1-2; D unresolved. The V gene's germline CDR1 is DFQATT and CDR2 SNEGSKA (reference sequence). The germline V and J ends were trimmed by 0 bases and 2 bases, with 10 bases remaining between them. The CDR3 sequence is 14 residues long. The CDR3 region has the DNA TGCAGTGCTAGAGAGGCGATGGAGAACTATGGCTACACCTTC. Protein sequence: CSAREAMENYGYTF.

The sample holds a few counts of this clonotype. This chain joins TRBV6-1 and TRBJ1-4; no clear D. The germline V gene has CDR1 MNHNS and CDR2 SASEGT. This CDR3 has 21 amino acids. Trimming removed 0 bases at V and 0 bases at J, with 23 bases between. CDR3 in DNA: TGTGCCAGCAGTGAAGCGCTTAGGGTATCCACCTTCGCCGCAACTAATGAAAAACTGTTTTTT. Translated: CASSEALRVSTFAATNEKLFF.

This clonotype has at least ten counts. The J gene is TRBJ1-1, the V gene TRBV27; D is unresolved. The CDR3 has 12 amino acids. Germline V gives CDR1 MNHEY, CDR2 SMNVEV (reference sequence). Trimming pared 4 bases from V and 7 bases from J, leaving 10 bases between. CDR3 region: CASSSARFEAFF. DNA for the CDR3: TGTGCCAGCAGTTCCGCCAGGTTTGAAGCTTTCTTT.

The CDR3 DNA is TGTGCCATCAGTGCCCCGGGACTATATCCTCGAGGCCAGTACTTC. Residues: CAISAPGLYPRGQYF. The J gene is TRBJ2-5, the V gene TRBV10-3, with 7 nucleotides matching TRBD2. The trim removed 4 bases at V and 10 bases at J, leaving 15 bases unmatched. Germline V gene sequence: CDR1 ENHRY, CDR2 SYGVKD. CDR3 size: 15 residues.

This clonotype showed up just a few times. This chain uses TRBV29-1 with TRBJ2-1; 9 nucleotides align to TRBD2. The germline gives CDR1 SQVTM, CDR2 ANQGSEA. The CDR3 is made up of 17 amino acids. V was clipped by 1 base and J by 2 bases; unmatched bases: 9. The CDR3 reads CSVEVATGGRAYNEQFF. The CDR3 DNA sequence: TGCAGCGTTGAAGTCGCTACGGGCGGGAGGGCCTACAATGAGCAGTTCTTC.

This clonotype was recorded many times. This chain connects TRBV2 to TRBJ2-7, with D possibly matching TRBD2 (5 bases). The ends were cut back, 3 bases at V and 3 bases at J, with 15 bases in the middle. Germline CDR1 SNHLY, CDR2 FYNNEI. The CDR3 has 15 amino acids. CDR3 sequence: CASSEEDDLGYEQYF. The CDR3, as DNA: TGTGCCAGCAGTGAGGAGGACGACTTAGGCTACGAGCAGTACTTC.

This sequence joins TRBV7-9 and TRBJ1-6; the match to TRBD1 covers 7 bases. V was pared by 5 bases and J by 5 bases, with 9 bases of the junction left unmatched. Per the germline V gene, CDR1 is SEHNR and CDR2 is FQNEAQ (reference sequence). The CDR3 is 16 amino acids. The CDR3 bases are TGTGCCAGCAGCCCCGAGGGGACAGCCAATAATTCACCCCTCCACTTT. Translating gives CASSPEGTANNSPLHF.

The DNA for the CDR3 is TGCGCCAGCAGCTTGGTCCTCCGGGGGACTAGCGGGAGGTCCCGATTGTCGGCCCAGTACTTC. This sequence encodes CASSLVLRGTSGRSRLSAQYF. The rearrangement uses TRBV5-1 and TRBJ2-5; 15 positions agree with TRBD2. The CDR3 totals 21 residues. Per germline, CDR1 SGHRS and CDR2 YFSETQ. The V segment lost 0 bases and the J segment 9 bases; nucleotides outside the gene matches: 21.

The chain couples TRBV14 to TRBJ2-5; D is unclear. This CDR3 contains 14 residues. With 2 bases removed from V and 2 bases from J, the gap between germline ends came to 9 bases. CDR1 SGHDN and CDR2 FVKESK come from the germline V gene. CDR3 region: CASSQTGLQETQYF. The CDR3 nucleotides are TGTGCCAGCAGCCAAACCGGGCTTCAAGAGACCCAGTACTTC.

The genes are TRBV15 and TRBJ1-1; a possible D gene is TRBD1 (6 bases). V was cut by 4 bases and J by 3 bases, with 15 bases left in between. This CDR3 is 15 amino acids long. From germline, CDR1 is LNHNV and CDR2 YYDKDF (reference sequence). The CDR3 reads CATSKPEGVDTEAFF. The CDR3 coding sequence is TGTGCCACCAGCAAACCCGAGGGGGTCGACACTGAAGCTTTCTTT.

This clonotype was counted a few times. The rearrangement joins TRBV7-9 to TRBJ2-7; D remains unclear. V was trimmed by 3 bases and J by 7 bases, leaving 13 bases between them. This CDR3 region has 13 residues. The germline gives CDR1 SEHNR, CDR2 FQNEAQ (reference sequence). CDR3 sequence reads: CASSLNNGYEQYF. As DNA, the CDR3 is TGTGCCAGCAGCTTGAATAATGGGTATGAGCAGTACTTC.

Note on this clonotype: Possible read error: a much larger clone is one base away. This rearrangement joins TRBV5-1 to TRBJ2-2, with 9 nucleotides matching TRBD2. V was pared by 2 bases and J by 4 bases, with 6 bases of the junction left unmatched. This CDR3 comprises 16 residues. In germline, CDR1 is SGHRS, CDR2 YFSETQ. CDR3 DNA sequence: TGCGCCAGCAGCTTTACTAGCGGGTGCGGCACCGGGGAGCTGTTTTTT. Its protein is CASSFTSGCGTGELFF.

The chain couples TRBV15 to TRBJ2-5, with unresolved D. Germline-derived CDR1 and CDR2 are LNHNV and YYDKDF (reference sequence). The V and J ends lost 1 base and 0 bases respectively, with 9 bases between them. This CDR3 is 15 amino acids long. The CDR3 loop is CATSRATPNQETQYF. CDR3 bases: TGTGCCACCAGCAGAGCCACCCCCAACCAAGAGACCCAGTACTTC.

This clonotype was seen at least ten times. The chain has TRBV2 and TRBJ1-1, with D possibly matching TRBD1 (5 bases). CDR1 and CDR2 (germline): SNHLY, FYNNEI. The CDR3 totals 14 residues. Deletions cut 3 bases from V and 1 base from J, with 9 bases between. CDR3: CASSDGAANTEAFF. The CDR3 region has the DNA TGTGCCAGCAGTGACGGGGCGGCGAACACTGAAGCTTTCTTT.